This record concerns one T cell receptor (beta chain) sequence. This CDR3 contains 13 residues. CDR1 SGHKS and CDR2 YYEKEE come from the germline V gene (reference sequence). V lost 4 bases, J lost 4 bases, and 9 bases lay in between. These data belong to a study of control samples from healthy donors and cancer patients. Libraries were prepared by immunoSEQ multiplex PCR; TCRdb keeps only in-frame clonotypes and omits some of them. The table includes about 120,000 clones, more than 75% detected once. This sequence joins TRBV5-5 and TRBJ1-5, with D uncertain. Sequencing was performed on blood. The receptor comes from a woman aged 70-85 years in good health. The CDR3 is CASSQTGNQPQHF. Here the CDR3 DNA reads TGTGCCAGCAGCCAAACGGGGAATCAGCCCCAGCATTTT.